This note documents a single T cell receptor beta chain sequence. Its antigen remains unknown. This CDR3 has 14 amino acids. Looked up from germline, CDR1 is LNHDA and CDR2 is SQIVND (reference sequence). The junction had 5 bases not matched to a gene; V was cut back by 7 bases and J by 4 bases. The data originate from a study of shared clonotypes between healthy human individuals. Study findings and constraints: A small donor pool kept down the genetic and exposure-history diversity that was represented. Shared across a handful of donors were around 5% of the naive CD4 clonotypes.

Assay: immunoSEQ multiplex PCR; the TCRdb copy retains only in-frame clones and omits some. The repertoire holds approximately 530,000 clones, with about 96% as singletons. The study drew all its donors from Caucasian adults living in Nashville, Tennessee. Sequenced sample: naive CD4+ T cells sorted from blood. The subset: CD45RA+ positively selected. The gene calls are TRBV19 and TRBJ2-7, with 12 bases lining up with TRBD1. This TCR derives from a woman aged 25 to 39 in good health. The CDR3 bases are TGTGCCAGTAACGCGGGACAGGGGGCATACGAGCAGTACTTC. This encodes CASNAGQGAYEQYF.